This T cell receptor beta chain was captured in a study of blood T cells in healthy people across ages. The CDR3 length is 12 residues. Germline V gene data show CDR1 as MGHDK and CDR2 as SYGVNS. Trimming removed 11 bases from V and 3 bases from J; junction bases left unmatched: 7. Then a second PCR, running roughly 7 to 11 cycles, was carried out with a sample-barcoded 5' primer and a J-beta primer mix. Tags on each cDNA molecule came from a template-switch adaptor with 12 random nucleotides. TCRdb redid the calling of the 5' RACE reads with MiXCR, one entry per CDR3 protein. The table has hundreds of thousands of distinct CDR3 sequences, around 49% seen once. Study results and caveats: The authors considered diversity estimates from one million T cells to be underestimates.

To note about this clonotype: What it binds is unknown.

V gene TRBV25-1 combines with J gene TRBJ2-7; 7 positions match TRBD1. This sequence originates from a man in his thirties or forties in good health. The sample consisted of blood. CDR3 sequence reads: CAGRDRDYEQYF. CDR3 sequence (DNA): TGTGCCGGAAGGGACAGAGACTACGAGCAGTACTTC.